The text below deals with one T cell receptor beta chain. This clone was picked up one time. What antigen it recognizes has not been identified. There are no base qualities to consult, and no much larger clone falls within one base. Whole blood was collected in K2EDTA tubes by collaborating institutions according to the institutions' own protocols. Collaborator samples were shipped for TCRbeta analysis as frozen whole blood, isolated PBMCs, or DNA extracted from either sample type. TCRbeta CDR3 regions were amplified from genomic DNA by means of the immunoSEQ Assay, a bias-controlled multiplex PCR. On the study's bioinformatics: The number of nucleated cells in each sample was estimated by amplification of reference gene primers within the assay. To quantify the absolute abundance of each unique TCRbeta CDR3 rearrangement, sequence reads were collapsed and filtered. For each sample, productive Simpson clonality was calculated by taking the square root of Simpson's diversity index across productive rearrangements. TCRdb took over this immuneACCESS table, retaining in-frame rearrangements with V and J assigned. Such tables are incomplete; in checked studies, under half of the missing clones stem from an unresolved V gene, and the remainder is unexplained. From that table come the V and J calls and clone size; the DNA was used to work out D and trimming. The sample table holds 87,000 or so clones, of which 70% to 90% were seen once. Of the sample, under 6% is held by the ten largest clones.

Including cysteine and phenylalanine, the CDR3 has 15 amino acids. Just CDR3 DNA is preserved here, 45 bases in frame from base 1. CDR1 SGHRS and CDR2 YFSETQ were looked up in the germline V gene. Trimming takes 0 bases from V and 0 bases from J, and the germline ends sit 7 bases apart. The data belong to a study of blood T cell repertoires in COVID-19 (dated by TCRdb to about 2020). Concerning the study at large: Collaborator samples came from the United States, Italy and Spain and covered acute and convalescent phases of COVID-19. The material from the prospective study consisted of cDNA or gDNA derived from T cells, B-cell-depleted T cells, or PBMCs. Subjects who had been exposed to COVID-19, were actively infected with it, or had recovered from it provided the deeply sampled blood TCRbeta repertoires that made up the dataset. The repertoires were made available in a free public database intended to serve as a resource for research on the immune response to SARS-CoV-2. Samples were obtained from the ongoing ImmuneRACE study (first 160 participants) and from about 1,300 subjects provided by 6 global collaborators. Nearly every sample came with metadata listing a de-identified subject ID, COVID-19 status, age in years and sex. Where available, HLA class I and class II types were taken from metadata supplied by the sample provider and were not determined by assay-based typing.

General study outcomes and caveats: The amount of clinical and demographic metadata varied by source and participant and was provided uncurated.

This receptor was obtained from a man aged 35 to 55 with acute or convalescent COVID-19. The source material was peripheral blood. This receptor chain uses TRBV5-1 and TRBJ1-5, with an unclear D gene assignment. The nucleotides are TGCGCCAGCAGCTTGGCCGAGTCTAGCAATCAGCCCCAGCATTTT. Its amino acids are CASSLAESSNQPQHF.